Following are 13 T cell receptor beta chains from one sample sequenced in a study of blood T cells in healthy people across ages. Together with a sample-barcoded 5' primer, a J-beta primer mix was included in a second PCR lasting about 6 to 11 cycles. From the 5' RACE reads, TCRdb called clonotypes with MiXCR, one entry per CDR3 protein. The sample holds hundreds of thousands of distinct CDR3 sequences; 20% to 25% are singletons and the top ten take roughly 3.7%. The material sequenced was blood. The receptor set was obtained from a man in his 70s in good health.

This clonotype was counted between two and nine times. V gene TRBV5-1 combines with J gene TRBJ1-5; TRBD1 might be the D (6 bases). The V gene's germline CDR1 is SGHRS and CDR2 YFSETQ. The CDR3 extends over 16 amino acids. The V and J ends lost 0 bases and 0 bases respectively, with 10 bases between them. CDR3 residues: CASSLGPGDSNQPQHF. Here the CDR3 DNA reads TGCGCCAGCAGCTTGGGGCCAGGGGATAGCAATCAGCCCCAGCATTTT.

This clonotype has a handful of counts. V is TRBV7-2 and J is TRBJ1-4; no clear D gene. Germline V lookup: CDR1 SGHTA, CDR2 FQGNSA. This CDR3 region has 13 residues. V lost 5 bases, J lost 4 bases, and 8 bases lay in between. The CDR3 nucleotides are TGTGCCAGCAGCCCTGGGATTAATGAAAAACTGTTTTTT. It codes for CASSPGINEKLFF.

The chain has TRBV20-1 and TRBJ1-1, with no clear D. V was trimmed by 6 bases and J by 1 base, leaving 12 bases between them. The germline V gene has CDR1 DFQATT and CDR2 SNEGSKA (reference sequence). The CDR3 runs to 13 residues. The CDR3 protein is CSADRAGNTEAFF. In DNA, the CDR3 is TGCAGTGCGGACCGTGCTGGGAACACTGAAGCTTTCTTT.

This CDR3 is CASSYARTGGHNEQFF. The CDR3 nucleotides read TGTGCCAGCAGTTACGCCCGGACAGGGGGGCACAATGAGCAGTTCTTC. This chain joins TRBV6-5 and TRBJ2-5, with 10 positions matching TRBD1. The DNA end favors TRBJ2-1, so the J call may be wrong. From germline, CDR1 is MNHEY and CDR2 SVGAGI. The CDR3 sequence is 16 residues long.

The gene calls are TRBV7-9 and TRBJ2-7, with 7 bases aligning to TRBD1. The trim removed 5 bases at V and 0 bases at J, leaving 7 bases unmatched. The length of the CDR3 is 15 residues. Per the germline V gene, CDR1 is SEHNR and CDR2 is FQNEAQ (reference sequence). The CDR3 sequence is CASSPGTESSYEQYF. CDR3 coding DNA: TGTGCCAGCAGCCCAGGGACAGAGAGCTCCTACGAGCAGTACTTC.

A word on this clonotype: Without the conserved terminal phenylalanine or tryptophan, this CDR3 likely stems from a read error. CDR3 nucleotides: TGTGCCAGCAGCCAAGGTCCGGACAGCTCCTACGAGCAGTACTCC. Translating gives CASSQGPDSSYEQYS. The V call is TRBV3-1, the J call TRBJ2-7, with D perhaps TRBD1 (6 bases). V dropped 1 base and J dropped 0 bases, with 10 bases sitting between them. Germline V gene data show CDR1 as LGHDT and CDR2 as YNNKEL (reference sequence). The CDR3 consists of 15 residues.

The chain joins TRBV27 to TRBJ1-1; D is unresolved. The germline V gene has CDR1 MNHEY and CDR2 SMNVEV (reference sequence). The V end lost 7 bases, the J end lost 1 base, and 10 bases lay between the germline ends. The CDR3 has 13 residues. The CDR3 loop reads CASKTVRNTEAFF. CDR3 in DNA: TGTGCCAGCAAAACAGTTCGGAACACTGAAGCTTTCTTT.

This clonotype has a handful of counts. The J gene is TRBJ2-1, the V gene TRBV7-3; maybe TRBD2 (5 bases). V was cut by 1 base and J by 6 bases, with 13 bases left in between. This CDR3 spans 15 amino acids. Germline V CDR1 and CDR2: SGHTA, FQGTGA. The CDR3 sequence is CASSLSGSSSNEQFF. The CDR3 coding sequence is TGTGCCAGCAGCTTAAGTGGGAGCTCGTCCAATGAGCAGTTCTTC.

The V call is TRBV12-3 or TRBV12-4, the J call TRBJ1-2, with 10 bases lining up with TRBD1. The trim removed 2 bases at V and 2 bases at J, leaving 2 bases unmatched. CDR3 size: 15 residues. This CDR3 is CASSLRTGGNYGYTF. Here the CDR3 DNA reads TGTGCCAGCAGTTTACGGACAGGGGGGAACTATGGCTACACCTTC.

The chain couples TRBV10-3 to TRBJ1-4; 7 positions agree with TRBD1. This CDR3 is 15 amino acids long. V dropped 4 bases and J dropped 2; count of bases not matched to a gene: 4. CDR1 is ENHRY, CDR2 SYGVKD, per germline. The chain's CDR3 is CAISGGTDTNEKLFF. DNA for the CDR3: TGTGCCATCAGTGGAGGGACAGACACTAATGAAAAACTGTTTTTT.

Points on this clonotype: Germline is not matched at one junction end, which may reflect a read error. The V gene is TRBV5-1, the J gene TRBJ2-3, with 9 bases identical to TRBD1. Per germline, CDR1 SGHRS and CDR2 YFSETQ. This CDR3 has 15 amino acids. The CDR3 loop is CASSLGQGTTNTQYF. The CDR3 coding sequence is TGCGCCAGCAGCCTGGGACAGGGAACCACAAATACGCAGTATTTT.

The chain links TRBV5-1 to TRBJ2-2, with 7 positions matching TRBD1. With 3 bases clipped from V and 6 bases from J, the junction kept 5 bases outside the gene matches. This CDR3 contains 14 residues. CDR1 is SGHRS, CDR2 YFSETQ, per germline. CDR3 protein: CASSSGTEAGELFF. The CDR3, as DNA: TGCGCCAGCAGCTCGGGGACAGAAGCCGGGGAGCTGTTTTTT.

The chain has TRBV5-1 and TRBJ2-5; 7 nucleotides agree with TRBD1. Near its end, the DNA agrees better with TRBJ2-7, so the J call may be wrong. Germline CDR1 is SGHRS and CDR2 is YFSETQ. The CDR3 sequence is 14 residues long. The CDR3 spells CASSLMRGPYEQYF. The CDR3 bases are TGCGCCAGCAGCTTGATGAGGGGGCCCTACGAGCAGTACTTC.